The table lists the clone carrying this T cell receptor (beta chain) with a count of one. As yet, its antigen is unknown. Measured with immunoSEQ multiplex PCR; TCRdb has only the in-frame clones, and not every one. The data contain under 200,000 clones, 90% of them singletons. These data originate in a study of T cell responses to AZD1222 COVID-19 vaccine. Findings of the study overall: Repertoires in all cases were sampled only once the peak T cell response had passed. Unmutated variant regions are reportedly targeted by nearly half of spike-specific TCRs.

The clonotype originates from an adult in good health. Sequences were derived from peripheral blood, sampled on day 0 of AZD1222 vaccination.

CDR3 DNA: TGTGCCAGCAGTGAACCGCGGACAGGGAAGATTAGGCCGTTCTTC. Amino acids: CASSEPRTGKIRPFF. V usage is TRBV6-1 and J usage is TRBJ2-1, with 8 positions matching TRBD1. Germline loops: CDR1 MNHNS, CDR2 SASEGT. The CDR3 consists of 15 residues. J was trimmed by 15 bases and V by 2 bases; bases with no gene match: 15.